This is a list of T cell receptor beta chains from one sample in a study of T cells after yellow fever vaccination. TCRdb re-derived calls from the 5' RACE reads in MiXCR, one entry per CDR3 protein. The sample has over 300,000 distinct CDR3 sequences, around 6.8% seen once. The sequencing here drew on PBMCs, taken around 45 days after the first yellow fever vaccination. The origin of the receptors is a man in his late teens or twenties who received the YFV17D yellow fever vaccine. Both conserved end residues are part of each CDR3. The D gene is left open where the match is weak. Size tells how often a clone was seen (once, few, many) or the class of an expanded clone, and some rows leave it out.

j_gene | v_gene | d_gene | abundance | CDR3nt | CDR3aa
TRBJ1-2 | TRBV30 | NA | NA | TGTGCCTGGAGTAGGGGGGCTAATGGCTACACCTTC | CAWSRGANGYTF
TRBJ2-2 | TRBV7-9 | NA | NA | TGTGCCAGCAGCATCGGCTCTTATACCGGGGAGCTGTTTTTT | CASSIGSYTGELFF
TRBJ1-2 | TRBV6-5 | NA | few | TGTGCCAGCAGTTACCGCACCCAGGGGTATTTGGACTATGGCTACACCTTC | CASSYRTQGYLDYGYTF
TRBJ2-1 | TRBV5-6 | NA | many | TGTGCCAGCAGCTTTTCCAGGGGAAATGAGCAGTTCTTC | CASSFSRGNEQFF
TRBJ2-5 | TRBV19 | TRBD2 | few | TGTGCCAGTAGTATTGCGGGGGGCATTAAGACCCAGTACTTC | CASSIAGGIKTQYF
TRBJ2-7 | TRBV9 | TRBD1 | NA | TGTGCCAGCAGCGCCCTACCGGGACAGCGCTACGAGCAGTACTTC | CASSALPGQRYEQYF
TRBJ2-5 | TRBV5-1 | NA | many | TGCGCCAGCAGCTTGGAAGGCTTTGATAGAGAGACCCAGTACTTC | CASSLEGFDRETQYF
TRBJ2-1 | TRBV20-1 | NA | many | TGCAGTGCTAGAGATTTGTCCCTGCTCAATGAGCAGTTCTTC | CSARDLSLLNEQFF
TRBJ2-5 | TRBV7-2 | TRBD1 | many | TGTGCCAGCAGCTTAGCCGGGACAGGGAGAGAGACCCAGTACTTC | CASSLAGTGRETQYF
TRBJ1-2 | TRBV7-2 | NA | few | TGTGCCAGCAGCTTAGCCACAGCCCCCGATGGCTACACCTTC | CASSLATAPDGYTF
TRBJ1-2 | TRBV19 | NA | many | TGTGCCACCCAAAGGAGAACAGGGTGGTCCTATGGCTACACCTTC | CATQRRTGWSYGYTF
TRBJ1-2 | TRBV7-8 | TRBD1 | many | TGTGCCAGCAGCCCGACAGGGGTCTATGGCTACACCTTC | CASSPTGVYGYTF
TRBJ1-2 | TRBV6-6 | NA | few | TGTGCCAGCAGGACTCTCTATGGCTACACCTTC | CASRTLYGYTF
TRBJ2-1 | TRBV6-1 | NA | few | TGTGCCAGCGGAGGGGGTTACCAAAGCTCCTACAATGAGCAGTTCTTC | CASGGGYQSSYNEQFF
TRBJ1-1 | TRBV5-1 | NA | many | TGCGCCAGCAGCTTGGGCCTGGGATTGTATGAAGCTTTCTTT | CASSLGLGLYEAFF
TRBJ1-3 | TRBV7-9 | NA | NA | TGTGCCAGCAGCTCCAAAAACACCATATATTTT | CASSSKNTIYF
TRBJ2-7 | TRBV27 | NA | NA | TGTGCCAGCAGTTACGGGGGCCACACCTACGAGCAGTACTTC | CASSYGGHTYEQYF
TRBJ2-7 | TRBV14 | TRBD1 | many | TGTGCCAGCAGTACTCTACAGGGGGCGCGGGGCGAGCAGTACTTC | CASSTLQGARGEQYF
TRBJ2-3 | TRBV27 | TRBD1 | few | TGTGCCAGCAGTTTTTTTGGGGTGACAGGGTCGGATACGCAGTATTTT | CASSFFGVTGSDTQYF
TRBJ1-4 | TRBV4-1 | NA | few | TGCGCCAGCATAATCAGGCGCAAAGGGGCTAATGAAAAACTGTTTTTT | CASIIRRKGANEKLFF
TRBJ2-7 | TRBV10-3 | TRBD1 | few | TGTGCCATCAGTGAGTCGTTTGGGACAGCATCCTACGAGCAGTACTTC | CAISESFGTASYEQYF
TRBJ1-3 | TRBV29-1 | NA | NA | TGCAGCGGGGGTTCTGGAAACACCATATATTTT | CSGGSGNTIYF
TRBJ1-1 | TRBV6-1 | TRBD1 | many | TGTGCCAGCACCGGACCGGGACAGGGGACGAACACTGAAGCTTTCTTT | CASTGPGQGTNTEAFF
TRBJ2-5 | TRBV7-6 | NA | NA | TGTGCCAGCAGCTCCCGTGGGGCGGAGACCCAGTACTTC | CASSSRGAETQYF
TRBJ1-6 | TRBV20-1 | NA | NA | TGCAGTGCCCCCCGACAGAATAATTCACCCCTCCACTTT | CSAPRQNNSPLHF
TRBJ2-6 | TRBV7-9 | TRBD1 | few | TGTGCCAGCAGCCAGACAGGGACTGGGGCCAACGTCCTGACTTTC | CASSQTGTGANVLTF
TRBJ2-5 | TRBV6-1 | NA | NA | TGTGCCAGCAGTGAAATTCGGGGGAGTAGGCAAGAGACCCAGTACTTC | CASSEIRGSRQETQYF
TRBJ2-3 | TRBV4-2 | NA | few | TGTGCCAGCAGCCAAGAAGGGCGTGAGATTGCGCAGTATTTT | CASSQEGREIAQYF
TRBJ2-3 | TRBV20-1 | TRBD1 | NA | TGCAGTGTTCCTCGACCTCTCGGGACAGGCCGAAGCACAGATACGCAGTATTTT | CSVPRPLGTGRSTDTQYF
TRBJ1-2 | TRBV7-9 | NA | few | TGTGCCAGCAGCTTCGGGGGGCGAAGCTATGGCTACACCTTC | CASSFGGRSYGYTF
TRBJ1-1 | TRBV5-4 | NA | NA | TGTGCCAGCAGCTTTGCGGTAGCGGGCACTGAAGCTTTCTTT | CASSFAVAGTEAFF
TRBJ2-1 | TRBV5-1 | TRBD2 | many | TGCGCCAGCAGCATACCATCTAGCGGGGCTAATTACGAGCAGTTCTTC | CASSIPSSGANYEQFF
TRBJ2-5 | TRBV5-1 | NA | NA | TGCGCCAGCAGCTTGGGGGACACGGTTCAAGAGACCCAGTACTTC | CASSLGDTVQETQYF
TRBJ2-2 | TRBV7-2 | TRBD2 | many | TGTGCCAGCAGCTTCCGACTAGCGGGAGCCACCGGGGAGCTGTTTTTT | CASSFRLAGATGELFF
TRBJ2-5 | TRBV11-1 | NA | few | TGTGCCAGCAGCTTTATGCCCGATCTACAAGAGACCCAGTACTTC | CASSFMPDLQETQYF
TRBJ1-2 | TRBV14 | NA | NA | TGTGCCAGCAGCAACAGAGCAGAAACACCGAACTTAATCTATGGCTACACCTTC | CASSNRAETPNLIYGYTF
TRBJ2-7 | TRBV29-1 | NA | many | TGCAGCGTGGCCAGGGGTCCCTCCTACGAGCAGTACTTC | CSVARGPSYEQYF
TRBJ1-4 | TRBV5-1 | NA | few | TGCGCCAGCAGACGGGGCTATGGTAATGAAAAACTGTTTTTT | CASRRGYGNEKLFF
TRBJ1-4 | TRBV25-1 | TRBD1 | NA | TGTGCCAGCAGTGACACAGGGGGTATAGATGAAAAACTGTTTTTT | CASSDTGGIDEKLFF
TRBJ2-5 | TRBV29-1 | TRBD1 | NA | TGCAGCGGGTCCGGGACAGCTCAGACCCAGTACTTC | CSGSGTAQTQYF
TRBJ2-7 | TRBV12-3/TRBV12-4 | TRBD1 | many | TGTGCCAGCAGTTTTTTGGGACAGGTGCCCTCCTACGAGCAGTACTTC | CASSFLGQVPSYEQYF
TRBJ2-7 | TRBV3-1 | NA | few | TGTGCCAGCAGCCGGGACGCCCTCTCCTACGAGCAGTACTTC | CASSRDALSYEQYF